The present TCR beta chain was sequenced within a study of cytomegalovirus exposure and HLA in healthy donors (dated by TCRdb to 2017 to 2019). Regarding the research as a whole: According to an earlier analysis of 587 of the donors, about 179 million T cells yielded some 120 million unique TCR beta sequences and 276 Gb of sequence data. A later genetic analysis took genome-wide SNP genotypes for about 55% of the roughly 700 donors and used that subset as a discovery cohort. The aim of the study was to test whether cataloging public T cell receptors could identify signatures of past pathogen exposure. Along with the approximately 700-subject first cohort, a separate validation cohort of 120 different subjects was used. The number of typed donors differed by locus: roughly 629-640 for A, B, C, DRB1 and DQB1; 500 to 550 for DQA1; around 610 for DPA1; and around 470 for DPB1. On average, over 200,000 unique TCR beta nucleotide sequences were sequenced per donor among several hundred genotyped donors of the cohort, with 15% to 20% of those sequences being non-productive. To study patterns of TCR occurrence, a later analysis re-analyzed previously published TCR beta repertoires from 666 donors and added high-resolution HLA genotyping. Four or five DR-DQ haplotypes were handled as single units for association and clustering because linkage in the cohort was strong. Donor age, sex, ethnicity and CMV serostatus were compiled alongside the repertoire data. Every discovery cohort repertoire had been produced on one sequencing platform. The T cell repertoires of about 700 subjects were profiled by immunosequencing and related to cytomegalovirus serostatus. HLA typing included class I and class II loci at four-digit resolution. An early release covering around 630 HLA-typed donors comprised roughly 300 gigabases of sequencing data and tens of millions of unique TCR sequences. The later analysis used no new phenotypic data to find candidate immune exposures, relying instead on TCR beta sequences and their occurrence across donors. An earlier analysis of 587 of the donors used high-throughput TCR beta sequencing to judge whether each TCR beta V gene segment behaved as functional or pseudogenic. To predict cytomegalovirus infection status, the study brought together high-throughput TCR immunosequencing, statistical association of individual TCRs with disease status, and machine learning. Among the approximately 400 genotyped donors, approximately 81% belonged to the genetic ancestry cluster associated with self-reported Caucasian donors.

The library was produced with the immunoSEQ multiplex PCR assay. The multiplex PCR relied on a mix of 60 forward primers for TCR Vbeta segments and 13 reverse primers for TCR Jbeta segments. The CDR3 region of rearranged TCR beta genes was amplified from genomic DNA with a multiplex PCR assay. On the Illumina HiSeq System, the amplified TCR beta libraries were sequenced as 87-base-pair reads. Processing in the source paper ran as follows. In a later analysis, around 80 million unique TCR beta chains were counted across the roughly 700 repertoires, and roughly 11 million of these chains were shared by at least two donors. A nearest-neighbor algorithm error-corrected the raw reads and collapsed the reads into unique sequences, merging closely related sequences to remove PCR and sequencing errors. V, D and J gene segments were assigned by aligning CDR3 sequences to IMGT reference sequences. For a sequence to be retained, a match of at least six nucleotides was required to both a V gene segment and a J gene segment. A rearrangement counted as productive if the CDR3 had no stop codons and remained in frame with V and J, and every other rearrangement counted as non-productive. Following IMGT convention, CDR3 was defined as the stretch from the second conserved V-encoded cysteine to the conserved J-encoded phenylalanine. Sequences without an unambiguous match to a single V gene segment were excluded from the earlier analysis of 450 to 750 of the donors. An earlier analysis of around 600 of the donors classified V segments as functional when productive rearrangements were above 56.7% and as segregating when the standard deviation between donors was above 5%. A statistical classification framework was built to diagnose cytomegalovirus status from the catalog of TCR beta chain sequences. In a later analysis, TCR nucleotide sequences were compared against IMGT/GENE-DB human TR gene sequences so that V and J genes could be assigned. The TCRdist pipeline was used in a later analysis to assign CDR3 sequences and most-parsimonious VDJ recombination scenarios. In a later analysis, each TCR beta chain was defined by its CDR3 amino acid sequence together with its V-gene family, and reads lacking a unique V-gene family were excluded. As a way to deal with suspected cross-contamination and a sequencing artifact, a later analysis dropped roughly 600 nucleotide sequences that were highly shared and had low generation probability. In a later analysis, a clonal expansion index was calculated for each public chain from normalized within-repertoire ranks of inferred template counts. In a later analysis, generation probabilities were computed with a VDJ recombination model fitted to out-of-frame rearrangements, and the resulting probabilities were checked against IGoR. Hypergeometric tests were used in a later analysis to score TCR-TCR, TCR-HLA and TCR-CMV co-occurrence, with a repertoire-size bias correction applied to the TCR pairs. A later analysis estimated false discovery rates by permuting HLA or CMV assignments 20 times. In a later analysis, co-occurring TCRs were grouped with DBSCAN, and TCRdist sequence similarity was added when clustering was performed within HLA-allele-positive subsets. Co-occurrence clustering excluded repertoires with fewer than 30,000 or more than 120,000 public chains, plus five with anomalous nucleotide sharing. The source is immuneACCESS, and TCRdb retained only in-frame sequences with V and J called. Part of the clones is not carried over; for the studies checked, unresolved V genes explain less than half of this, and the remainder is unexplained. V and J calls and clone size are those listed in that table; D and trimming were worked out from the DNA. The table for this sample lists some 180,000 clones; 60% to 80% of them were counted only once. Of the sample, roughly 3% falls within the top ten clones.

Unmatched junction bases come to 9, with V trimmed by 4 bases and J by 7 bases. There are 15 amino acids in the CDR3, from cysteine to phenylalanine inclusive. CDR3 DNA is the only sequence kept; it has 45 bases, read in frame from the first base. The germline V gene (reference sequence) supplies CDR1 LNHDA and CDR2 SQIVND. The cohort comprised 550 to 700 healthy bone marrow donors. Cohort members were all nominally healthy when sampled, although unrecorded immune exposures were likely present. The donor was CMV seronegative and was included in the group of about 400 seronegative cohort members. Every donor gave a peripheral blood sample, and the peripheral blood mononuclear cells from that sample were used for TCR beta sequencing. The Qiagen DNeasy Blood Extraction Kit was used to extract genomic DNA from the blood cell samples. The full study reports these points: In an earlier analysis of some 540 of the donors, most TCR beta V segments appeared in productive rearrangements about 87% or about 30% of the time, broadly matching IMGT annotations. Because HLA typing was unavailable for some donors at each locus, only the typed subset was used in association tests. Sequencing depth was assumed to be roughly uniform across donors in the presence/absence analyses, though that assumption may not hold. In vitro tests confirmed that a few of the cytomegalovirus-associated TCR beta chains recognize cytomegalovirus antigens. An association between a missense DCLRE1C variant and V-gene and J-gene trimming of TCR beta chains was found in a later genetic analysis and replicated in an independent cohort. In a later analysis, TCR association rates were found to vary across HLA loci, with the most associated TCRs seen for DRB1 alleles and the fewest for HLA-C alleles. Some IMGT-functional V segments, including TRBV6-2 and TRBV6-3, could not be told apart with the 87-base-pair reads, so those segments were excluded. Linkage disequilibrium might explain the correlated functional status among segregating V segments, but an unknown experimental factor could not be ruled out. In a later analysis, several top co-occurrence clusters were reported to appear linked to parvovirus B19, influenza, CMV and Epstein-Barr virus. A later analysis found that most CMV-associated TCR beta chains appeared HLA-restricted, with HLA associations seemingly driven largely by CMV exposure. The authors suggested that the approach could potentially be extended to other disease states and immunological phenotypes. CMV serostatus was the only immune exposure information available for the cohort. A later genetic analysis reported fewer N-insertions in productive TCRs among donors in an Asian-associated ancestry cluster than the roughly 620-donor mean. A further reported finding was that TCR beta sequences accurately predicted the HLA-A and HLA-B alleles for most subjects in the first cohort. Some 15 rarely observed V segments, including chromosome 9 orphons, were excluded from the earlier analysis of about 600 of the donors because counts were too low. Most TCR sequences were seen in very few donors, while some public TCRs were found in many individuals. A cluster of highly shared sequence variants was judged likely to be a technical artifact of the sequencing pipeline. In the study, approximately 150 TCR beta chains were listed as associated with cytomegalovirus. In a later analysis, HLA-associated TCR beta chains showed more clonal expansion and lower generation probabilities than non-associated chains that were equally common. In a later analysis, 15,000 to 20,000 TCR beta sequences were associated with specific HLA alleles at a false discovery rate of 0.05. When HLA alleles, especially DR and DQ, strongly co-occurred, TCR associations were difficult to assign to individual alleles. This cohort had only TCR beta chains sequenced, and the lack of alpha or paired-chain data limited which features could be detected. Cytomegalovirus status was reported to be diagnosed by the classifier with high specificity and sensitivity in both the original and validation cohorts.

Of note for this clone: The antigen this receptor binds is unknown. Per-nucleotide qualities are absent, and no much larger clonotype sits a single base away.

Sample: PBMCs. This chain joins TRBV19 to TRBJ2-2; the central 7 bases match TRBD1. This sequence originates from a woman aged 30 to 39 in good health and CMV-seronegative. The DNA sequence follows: TGTGCCAGTAGTAGGCGACAGGGTAGAGGCGGGGAGCTGTTTTTT. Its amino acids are CASSRRQGRGGELFF.